This TCR beta chain originates from a study of blood T cell repertoires in COVID-19. The CDR3 runs 13 residues. V lost 5 bases to trimming and J lost 9 bases, with 14 bases between them. Seattle's enrolled individuals joined amid active infection and were then monitored longitudinally. Only in-frame clones appear in the TCRdb table, and some are missing; sequencing was by immunoSEQ multiplex PCR. Found here are 150,000 to 200,000 clones, over 65% of them singletons; the top ten hold around a sixth. This receptor was taken from a person aged 65 to 85 with COVID-19, enrolled during active disease. Sequenced input: peripheral blood. V gene TRBV12-3 or TRBV12-4 combines with J gene TRBJ2-1, with D possibly matching TRBD2 (5 bases). CDR3 coding DNA: TGTGCCAGCAGTACCGTGAGGGATGGTGAGCAGTTCTTC. It translates to CASSTVRDGEQFF.